The rows below give T cell receptor beta chains drawn from one sample of a study of blood T cell repertoires in COVID-19. TCRdb keeps only in-frame clones here, not all; method: immunoSEQ multiplex PCR. The sample has tens of thousands of clones, under 90% seen once. The specimen sequenced was peripheral blood. The origin of the receptors is a man aged 50-60 years with COVID-19, enrolled during active disease. Both conserved end residues are part of each CDR3. A D gene is named only where the DNA matches it firmly. Where a row states a size, it is once, few, many or the class of an expanded clone; other rows omit it.

clone_size,j_call,v_call,d_call,cdr3_aa,cdr3_nt
.,TRBJ2-2,TRBV2,TRBD1,CASEGAANTGELFF,TGTGCCAGCGAGGGGGCAGCGAACACCGGGGAGCTGTTTTTT
.,TRBJ2-2,TRBV24-1,.,CATSDGQIISGELFF,TGTGCCACCAGTGATGGGCAGATAATCTCCGGGGAGCTGTTTTTT
.,TRBJ2-7,TRBV5-1,TRBD2,CASSLGERGPYEQYF,TGCGCCAGCAGCTTGGGGGAGCGGGGGCCCTACGAGCAGTACTTC
.,TRBJ1-1,TRBV3-1/TRBV3-2,.,CASSQLTGSEAFF,TGTGCCAGCAGCCAACTAACAGGTAGCGAAGCTTTCTTT
.,TRBJ1-4,TRBV10-2,TRBD1,CASSDNRGTNEKLFF,TGCGCCAGCAGTGATAACAGGGGAACTAATGAAAAACTGTTTTTT
.,TRBJ2-2,TRBV5-1,.,CASSPLGTSSGGELFF,TGCGCCAGCAGCCCCCTTGGGACAAGTTCAGGCGGGGAGCTGTTTTTT
medium-sized,TRBJ2-2,TRBV19,TRBD2,CASRTSGTGELFF,TGTGCCAGCCGGACTAGCGGGACCGGGGAGCTGTTTTTT
few,TRBJ2-3,TRBV29-1,TRBD2,CSLSPAGNTDTQYF,TGCAGCTTATCCCCAGCGGGGAACACAGATACGCAGTATTTT
.,TRBJ2-3,TRBV3-1/TRBV3-2,TRBD2,CASSRRLARTDTQYF,TGTGCCAGCAGCCGGAGACTAGCGAGGACAGATACGCAGTATTTT
.,TRBJ1-5,TRBV30,.,CAWSPGQKNQPQHF,TGTGCCTGGAGTCCAGGACAGAAGAATCAGCCCCAGCATTTT
.,TRBJ2-5,TRBV6-2/TRBV6-3,TRBD2,CASSPLAGDETQYF,TGTGCCAGCAGTCCACTAGCGGGGGATGAGACCCAGTACTTC
.,TRBJ2-3,TRBV11-2,TRBD1,CASTVGGHEADTQYF,TGTGCCAGCACTGTAGGGGGCCATGAGGCAGATACGCAGTATTTT
.,TRBJ1-6,TRBV5-6,TRBD1,CASSLERQGALYSPLHF,TGTGCCAGCAGCTTGGAACGCCAGGGGGCACTCTATTCACCCCTCCACTTT
once,TRBJ2-3,TRBV4-1,.,CASSHPSTDTQYF,TGCGCCAGCAGCCACCCTAGCACAGATACGCAGTATTTT
.,TRBJ1-6,TRBV27,.,CASSFRQAKLHF,TGTGCCAGCAGTTTCCGACAGGCCAAACTCCACTTT
.,TRBJ1-1,TRBV14,.,CASSQDDLEELNTEAFF,TGTGCCAGCAGCCAAGATGACCTAGAAGAGTTGAACACTGAAGCTTTCTTT
.,TRBJ2-1,TRBV30,.,CAWSQVGQYNEQFF,TGTGCCTGGAGTCAGGTCGGACAGTACAATGAGCAGTTCTTC
.,TRBJ2-1,TRBV9,TRBD2,CASSVASGGAGNEQFF,TGTGCCAGCAGCGTAGCCAGCGGGGGGGCCGGAAATGAGCAGTTCTTC
.,TRBJ2-7,TRBV11-3,.,CASSFGAGASYEQYF,TGTGCCAGCAGCTTCGGGGCAGGGGCCTCCTACGAGCAGTACTTC
.,TRBJ1-4,TRBV5-6,.,CASSLVATNEKLFF,TGTGCCAGCAGCTTAGTAGCAACTAATGAAAAACTGTTTTTT
.,TRBJ2-2,TRBV5-4,TRBD2,CASTRGGPRGTGELFF,TGTGCCAGCACCCGCGGGGGACCGCGGGGCACCGGGGAGCTGTTTTTT
few,TRBJ1-3,TRBV30,.,CAWSVTKQAGNTIYF,TGTGCCTGGAGTGTAACTAAACAGGCTGGAAACACCATATATTTT
.,TRBJ2-7,TRBV19,.,CASKDGGSSYEQYF,TGTGCCAGTAAGGATGGGGGGAGCTCCTACGAGCAGTACTTC
few,TRBJ1-2,TRBV7-9,TRBD1,CASSLGQWDSTNYGYTF,TGTGCCAGCAGCTTAGGGCAGTGGGACAGCACAAACTATGGCTACACCTTC
.,TRBJ1-5,TRBV27,.,CASSPLLRERGHQPQHF,TGTGCCAGCAGTCCCCTCCTTAGGGAAAGGGGTCATCAGCCCCAGCATTTT
.,TRBJ2-3,TRBV4-1,TRBD1,CASSSPKGQGETDTQYF,TGCGCCAGCAGCTCACCTAAGGGACAGGGGGAGACAGATACGCAGTATTTT
.,TRBJ1-1,TRBV9,.,CASSGGDNTEAFF,TGTGCCAGCAGCGGCGGGGACAACACTGAAGCTTTCTTT
few,TRBJ1-1,TRBV5-1,.,CASSLGQVYTEAFF,TGCGCCAGCAGCTTGGGACAGGTTTACACTGAAGCTTTCTTT
.,TRBJ1-5,TRBV5-1,TRBD1,CASSPGQGLQPQHF,TGCGCCAGCAGCCCAGGACAGGGTCTTCAGCCCCAGCATTTT
.,TRBJ1-1,TRBV4-3,.,CASSLEGNTEAFF,TGCGCCAGCAGCCTGGAGGGGAACACTGAAGCTTTCTTT
.,TRBJ2-5,TRBV5-4,.,CASSFPGEETQYF,TGTGCCAGCAGCTTTCCAGGGGAAGAGACCCAGTACTTC
.,TRBJ2-3,TRBV5-6,.,CASSVGATDTQYF,TGTGCCAGCAGCGTGGGGGCTACAGATACGCAGTATTTT
.,TRBJ2-2,TRBV7-2,.,CASSLVETGELFF,TGTGCCAGCAGCTTAGTAGAGACCGGGGAGCTGTTTTTT
.,TRBJ2-3,TRBV5-1,.,CASSERVGADTQYF,TGCGCCAGCAGCGAACGGGTAGGGGCAGATACGCAGTATTTT
.,TRBJ1-1,TRBV3-1/TRBV3-2,.,CASSSTGGTEAFF,TGTGCCAGCAGCTCTACAGGCGGTACTGAAGCTTTCTTT
.,TRBJ2-7,TRBV6-5,TRBD1,CASTLDRPHEQYF,TGTGCCAGCACCTTGGACAGGCCCCACGAGCAGTACTTC
.,TRBJ2-1,TRBV3-1/TRBV3-2,TRBD2,CASSQASGGVSYNEQFF,TGTGCCAGCAGCCAAGCTAGCGGGGGGGTATCCTACAATGAGCAGTTCTTC
.,TRBJ2-2,TRBV3-1/TRBV3-2,.,CASSQDHGGTGELFF,TGTGCCAGCAGCCAAGATCATGGGGGGACCGGGGAGCTGTTTTTT
once,TRBJ2-7,TRBV5-4,TRBD2,CASSLSTSGYEQYF,TGTGCCAGCAGCTTGAGTACTAGCGGCTACGAGCAGTACTTC
.,TRBJ1-4,TRBV30,.,CAWSVKDSNEKLFF,TGTGCCTGGAGTGTAAAGGACAGTAATGAAAAACTGTTTTTT
.,TRBJ2-7,TRBV30,TRBD1,CAWSVRRGLYEQYF,TGTGCCTGGAGTGTACGCAGGGGGCTATACGAGCAGTACTTC
.,TRBJ2-1,TRBV4-3,TRBD1,CASSQDDRGLGSYNEQFF,TGCGCCAGCAGCCAAGATGACAGGGGGCTGGGCTCCTACAATGAGCAGTTCTTC
.,TRBJ1-3,TRBV27,.,CASSREAGNTIYF,TGTGCCAGCAGTCGCGAGGCCGGAAACACCATATATTTT
.,TRBJ2-5,TRBV6-5,TRBD2,CASSYGRGGTQYF,TGTGCCAGCAGTTATGGGAGGGGAGGGACCCAGTACTTC
.,TRBJ1-5,TRBV12-3/TRBV12-4,.,CASSENSNQPQHF,TGTGCCAGCAGCGAGAATAGCAATCAGCCCCAGCATTTT
.,TRBJ2-7,TRBV2,.,CASRRLIGGSYEQYF,TGTGCCAGCAGAAGGTTGATCGGCGGTTCCTACGAGCAGTACTTC
.,TRBJ1-4,TRBV15,.,CATSRARVAGNEKLFF,TGTGCCACCAGCAGGGCCCGTGTGGCAGGGAATGAAAAACTGTTTTTT
.,TRBJ2-7,TRBV5-1,TRBD1,CASSLRQGASYEQYF,TGCGCCAGCAGCTTGAGGCAGGGGGCAAGCTACGAGCAGTACTTC
.,TRBJ1-2,TRBV7-2,.,CASSLWGGGVYGYTF,TGTGCCAGCAGCTTATGGGGAGGGGGAGTCTATGGCTACACCTTC
.,TRBJ2-5,TRBV7-9,TRBD2,CASSLGVAGGTETQYF,TGTGCCAGCAGCTTAGGAGTAGCGGGGGGTACGGAGACCCAGTACTTC
.,TRBJ1-6,TRBV6-2/TRBV6-3,TRBD1,CASSRTGNMDSPLHF,TGTGCCAGCAGTCGGACAGGAAACATGGATTCACCCCTCCACTTT
.,TRBJ1-2,TRBV5-1,TRBD1,CASSPYLDRDRVPYGYTF,TGCGCCAGCAGCCCATATCTGGACCGGGACAGGGTACCCTATGGCTACACCTTC
.,TRBJ2-1,TRBV5-6,.,CASSPEGLSISYNEQFF,TGTGCCAGCAGCCCGGAAGGACTGTCGATTTCCTACAATGAGCAGTTCTTC